The 15 T cell receptor beta chains below come from one sample, sequenced in a study of blood T cell repertoires in COVID-19. Produced via immunoSEQ multiplex PCR; TCRdb's table is partial and in-frame only. The sample lists under 200,000 clones; around nine tenths were seen once. The sequencing input was peripheral blood. Receptors were obtained from a woman between 65 and 79 years old with COVID-19, enrolled during active disease.

This clone was detected once. This rearrangement joins TRBV28 to TRBJ2-4; a possible D gene is TRBD2 (7 bases). Germline CDR1 MDHEN, CDR2 SYDVKM. Between the trimmed V and J ends, which lost 8 bases and 9 bases, there was a span of 23 bases. This CDR3 comprises 15 residues. The CDR3, as DNA: TGTGCCAGCGAGTGGGGGGGCAGGGTCTCCGGCATTCAGTACTTC. It translates to CASEWGGRVSGIQYF.

The chain employs TRBV19 and TRBJ1-5; no clear D gene. The CDR3 has 14 residues. Germline values: CDR1 LNHDA, CDR2 SQIVND (reference sequence). V shed 5 bases and J shed 7 bases, with 15 bases lying between them. The DNA for the CDR3 is TGTGCCAGTAGTTTTCTGGGCCTCAGGCAGCCCCAGCATTTT. Translating it yields CASSFLGLRQPQHF.

A note on this clone: An end of the junction does not agree with germline; a read error may underlie this. This CDR3 is CACRRGGTGELFF. For the CDR3, the DNA is TGTGCCTGCAGGAGGGGGGGCACCGGGGAGCTGTTTTTT. This chain joins TRBV13 and TRBJ2-2; weak D call: TRBD2 (7 bases). This CDR3 has 13 residues. Germline CDR1 and CDR2: PRHDT and FYEKMQ (reference sequence). Based on the CDR3 plus reference TRBV13 and TRBJ2-2, the full variable domain is AAGVIQSPRHLIKEKRETATLKCYPIPRHDTVYWYQQGPGQDPQFLISFYEKMQSDKGSIPDRFSAQQFSDYHSELNMSSLELGDSALYFCACRRGGTGELFFGEGSRLTVL.

The rearrangement joins TRBV6-5 to TRBJ1-5; D is perhaps TRBD1 (5 bases). V gave up 8 bases and J gave up 4 bases, with 15 bases separating them. The CDR3 sequence is 14 residues long. Germline loops: CDR1 MNHEY, CDR2 SVGAGI. The CDR3 sequence: CASGVAGFNQPQHF. The CDR3 DNA reads as TGTGCCAGCGGGGTGGCAGGGTTTAATCAGCCCCAGCATTTT.

J is TRBJ2-1 and V is TRBV28; 11 bases match TRBD2. From germline, CDR1 is MDHEN and CDR2 SYDVKM. J gave up 2 bases and V 5 bases, and 2 bases lay outside the gene matches. The CDR3 is 15 residues long. CDR3 in amino acids: CASSASGGPYNEQFF. The CDR3 bases are TGTGCCAGCAGTGCTAGCGGGGGGCCCTACAATGAGCAGTTCTTC.

V gene TRBV28 combines with J gene TRBJ2-7; weak D call: TRBD2 (5 bases). This CDR3 comprises 13 residues. V was cut by 2 bases and J by 5 bases, with 10 bases left in between. The germline gives CDR1 MDHEN, CDR2 SYDVKM. The CDR3 reads CASSLRTGDEQYF. Here the CDR3 DNA reads TGTGCCAGCAGTTTACGTACCGGGGACGAGCAGTACTTC.

The chain combines TRBV19 with TRBJ2-2, with TRBD1 identical over 8 bases. Germline loops: CDR1 LNHDA, CDR2 SQIVND (reference sequence). The CDR3 sequence is 19 residues long. V dropped 4 bases and J dropped 3; count of bases not matched to a gene: 16. CDR3 in amino acids: CASSKLAGQGARDTGELFF. In nucleotides, the CDR3 is TGTGCCAGTAGTAAGTTAGCCGGGCAGGGGGCCCGGGACACCGGGGAGCTGTTTTTT.

This clone was counted a few times. The gene calls are TRBV5-5 and TRBJ2-2, with 10 positions matching TRBD1. The CDR3 has 17 residues. V dropped 2 bases and J dropped 1; count of bases not matched to a gene: 5. From germline, CDR1 is SGHKS and CDR2 YYEKEE (reference sequence). The chain's CDR3 is CASSFYWTGGNTGELFF. As DNA, the CDR3 is TGTGCCAGCAGCTTTTATTGGACAGGGGGGAACACCGGGGAGCTGTTTTTT.

The V and J genes are TRBV5-1 and TRBJ1-1, with D maybe TRBD1 (5 bases). Trimming took 1 base from V and 0 from J, leaving 13 bases between them. Per the germline V gene, CDR1 is SGHRS and CDR2 is YFSETQ. The CDR3 contains 16 residues. DNA for the CDR3: TGCGCCAGCAGCTTGAGTGCAGGGCTCTTGAACACTGAAGCTTTCTTT. Its translation is CASSLSAGLLNTEAFF.

This chain links TRBV30 with TRBJ1-2; 9 bases are shared with TRBD1. CDR3 length: 14 residues. From germline, CDR1 is GTSNPN and CDR2 SVGIG (reference sequence). Trimming removed 3 bases from V and 6 bases from J; junction bases left unmatched: 8. The CDR3 loop is CAWRRTGVGDGYTF. In nucleotides, the CDR3 is TGTGCCTGGAGACGGACAGGGGTAGGAGATGGCTACACCTTC.

This CDR3 reads CASSPRRGGRNEQFF. The CDR3 nucleotides are TGTGCCAGCTCACCGCGCCGGGGGGGCCGCAATGAGCAGTTCTTC. The chain combines TRBV18 with TRBJ2-1; 8 bases map to TRBD2. The CDR3 is 15 residues long. The germline V gene encodes CDR1 KGHSH and CDR2 LQKENI. V trimming: 3 bases; J trimming: 6 bases; junction bases outside the gene matches: 7.

The CDR3 protein is CATSDAGVYSNQPQHF. As DNA, the CDR3 is TGTGCCACCAGTGATGCCGGGGTTTATAGCAATCAGCCCCAGCATTTT. The chain uses TRBV24-1 and TRBJ1-5; no firm D call. The CDR3 consists of 16 residues. CDR1 and CDR2 (germline): KGHDR, SFDVKD. The ends were cut back, 3 bases at V and 0 bases at J, with 11 bases in the middle.

The chain joins TRBV11-3 to TRBJ1-1; the D gene is possibly TRBD1 (5 bases). Germline CDR1 reads SGHNT; CDR2 reads YENEEA. The CDR3 is made up of 14 amino acids. The germline V and J ends were trimmed by 3 bases and 1 base, with 9 bases remaining between them. The CDR3, as DNA: TGTGCCAGCAGCTTTAGCGGACAGAACACTGAAGCTTTCTTT. As protein: CASSFSGQNTEAFF.

The chain recombines TRBV10-1 with TRBJ2-7, with D possibly being TRBD1 (5 bases). V was trimmed by 4 bases and J by 0 bases, leaving 16 bases between them. Germline V gene sequence: CDR1 WNHNN, CDR2 SYGVQD (reference sequence). This CDR3 spans 16 amino acids. The chain's CDR3 is CASSGAGSLLSYEQYF. The CDR3 DNA is TGCGCCAGCAGTGGTGCAGGGTCCCTACTCTCCTACGAGCAGTACTTC.

V gene TRBV30 combines with J gene TRBJ2-3; D remains ambiguous. Germline V gene sequence: CDR1 GTSNPN, CDR2 SVGIG (reference sequence). Trimming left V 2 bases short and J 2 bases short, with 5 bases between. CDR3 size: 12 residues. CDR3 amino acids: CAWSTNTDTQYF. CDR3 coding DNA: TGTGCCTGGAGTACTAACACAGATACGCAGTATTTT.